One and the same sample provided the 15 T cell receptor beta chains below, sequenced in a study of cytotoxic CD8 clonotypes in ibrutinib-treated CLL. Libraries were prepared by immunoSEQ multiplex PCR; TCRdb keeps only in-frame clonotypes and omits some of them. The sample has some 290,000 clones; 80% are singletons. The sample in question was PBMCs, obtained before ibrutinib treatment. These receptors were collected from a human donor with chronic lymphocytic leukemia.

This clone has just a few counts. The CDR3 sequence is CASSLGVSSYEQYF. The CDR3, as DNA: TGTGCCAGCAGCTTAGGGGTATCCTCCTACGAGCAGTACTTC. The chain uses TRBV11-3 and TRBJ2-7, with D unresolved. CDR1 and CDR2 from the germline V gene are SGHNT and YENEEA. Trimming removed 1 base from V and 0 bases from J, with 7 bases in between. The CDR3 totals 14 residues.

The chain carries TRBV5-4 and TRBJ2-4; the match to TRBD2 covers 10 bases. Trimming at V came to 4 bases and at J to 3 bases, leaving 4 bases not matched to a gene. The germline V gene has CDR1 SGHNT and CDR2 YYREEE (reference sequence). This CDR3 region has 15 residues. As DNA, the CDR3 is TGTGCCAGCAGCATCAGCGGGAGGGGCAAAAACATTCAGTACTTC. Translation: CASSISGRGKNIQYF. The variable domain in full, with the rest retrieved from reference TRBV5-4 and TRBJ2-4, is ETGVTQSPTHLIKTRGQQVTLRCSSQSGHNTVSWYQQALGQGPQFIFQYYREEENGRGNFPPRFSGLQFPNYSSELNVNALELDDSALYLCASSISGRGKNIQYFGAGTRLSVL.

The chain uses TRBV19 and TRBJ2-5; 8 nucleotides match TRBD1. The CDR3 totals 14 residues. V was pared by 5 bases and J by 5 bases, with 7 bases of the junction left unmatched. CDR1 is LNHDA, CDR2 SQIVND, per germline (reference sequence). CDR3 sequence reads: CASSHRQGRETQYF. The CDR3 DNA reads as TGTGCCAGTAGTCATAGACAGGGGAGGGAGACCCAGTACTTC.

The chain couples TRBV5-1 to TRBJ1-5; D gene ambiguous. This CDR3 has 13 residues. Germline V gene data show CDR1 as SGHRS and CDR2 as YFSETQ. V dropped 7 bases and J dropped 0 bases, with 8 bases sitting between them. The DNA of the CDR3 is TGCGCCAGCGCGGAACGTAGCAATCAGCCCCAGCATTTT. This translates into CASAERSNQPQHF. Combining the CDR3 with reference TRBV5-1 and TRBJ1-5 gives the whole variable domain KAGVTQTPRYLIKTRGQQVTLSCSPISGHRSVSWYQQTPGQGLQFLFEYFSETQRNKGNFPGRFSGRQFSNSRSEMNVSTLELGDSALYLCASAERSNQPQHFGDGTRLSIL.

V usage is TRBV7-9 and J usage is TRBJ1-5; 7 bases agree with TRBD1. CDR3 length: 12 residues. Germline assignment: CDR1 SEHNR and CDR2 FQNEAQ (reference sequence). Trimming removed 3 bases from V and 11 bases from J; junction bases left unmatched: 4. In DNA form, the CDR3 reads TGTGCCAGCAGCTTCGGACAGGCCACCCAGCATTTT. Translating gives CASSFGQATQHF.

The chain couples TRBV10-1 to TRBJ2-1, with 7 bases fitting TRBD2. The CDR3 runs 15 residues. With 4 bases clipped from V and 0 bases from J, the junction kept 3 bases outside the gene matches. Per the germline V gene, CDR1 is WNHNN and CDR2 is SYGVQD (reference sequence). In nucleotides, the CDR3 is TGCGCCAGCAGTGTAGGACTAGTCTCCTACAATGAGCAGTTCTTC. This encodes CASSVGLVSYNEQFF.

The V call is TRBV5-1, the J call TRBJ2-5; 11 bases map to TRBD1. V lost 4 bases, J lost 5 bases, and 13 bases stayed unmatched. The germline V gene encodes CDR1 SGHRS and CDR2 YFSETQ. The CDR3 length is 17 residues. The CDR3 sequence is CASSPGQGALNLETQYF. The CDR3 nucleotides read TGCGCCAGCAGCCCCGGACAGGGGGCGTTAAATCTGGAGACCCAGTACTTC. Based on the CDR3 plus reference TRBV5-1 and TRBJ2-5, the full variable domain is KAGVTQTPRYLIKTRGQQVTLSCSPISGHRSVSWYQQTPGQGLQFLFEYFSETQRNKGNFPGRFSGRQFSNSRSEMNVSTLELGDSALYLCASSPGQGALNLETQYFGPGTRLLVL.

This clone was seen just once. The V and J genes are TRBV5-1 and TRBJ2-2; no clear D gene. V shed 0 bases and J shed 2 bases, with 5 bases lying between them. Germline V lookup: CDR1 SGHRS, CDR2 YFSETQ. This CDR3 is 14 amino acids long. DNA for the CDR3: TGCGCCAGCAGCTTGGTACCTAACACCGGGGAGCTGTTTTTT. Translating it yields CASSLVPNTGELFF.

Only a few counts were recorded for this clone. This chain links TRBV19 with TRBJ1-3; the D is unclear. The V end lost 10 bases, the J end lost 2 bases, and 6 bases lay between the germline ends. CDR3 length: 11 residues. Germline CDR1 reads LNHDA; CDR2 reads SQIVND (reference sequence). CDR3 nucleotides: TGTGCCATCCCGGCTGGAAACACCATATATTTT. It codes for CAIPAGNTIYF.

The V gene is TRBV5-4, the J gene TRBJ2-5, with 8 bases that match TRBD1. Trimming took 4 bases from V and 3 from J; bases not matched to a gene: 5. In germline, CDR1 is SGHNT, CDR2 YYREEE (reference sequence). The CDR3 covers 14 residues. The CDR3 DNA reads TGTGCCAGCAGCAGGGGACAGGCAGAAGAGACCCAGTACTTC. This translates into CASSRGQAEETQYF.

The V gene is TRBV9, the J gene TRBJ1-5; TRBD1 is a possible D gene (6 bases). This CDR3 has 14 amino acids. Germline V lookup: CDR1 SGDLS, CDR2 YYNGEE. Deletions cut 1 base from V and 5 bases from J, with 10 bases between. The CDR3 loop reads CASSVLQGDQPQHF. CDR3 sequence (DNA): TGTGCCAGCAGCGTACTACAGGGCGATCAGCCCCAGCATTTT.

The CDR3 DNA reads as TGTGCCATTTCGGGGTCGGGACAGGACTTCATGAACACTGAAGCTTTCTTT. Protein: CAISGSGQDFMNTEAFF. The gene calls are TRBV10-3 and TRBJ1-1; 8 bases fit TRBD1. The trim removed 9 bases at V and 0 bases at J, leaving 15 bases unmatched. Per germline, CDR1 ENHRY and CDR2 SYGVKD. This CDR3 has 17 residues.

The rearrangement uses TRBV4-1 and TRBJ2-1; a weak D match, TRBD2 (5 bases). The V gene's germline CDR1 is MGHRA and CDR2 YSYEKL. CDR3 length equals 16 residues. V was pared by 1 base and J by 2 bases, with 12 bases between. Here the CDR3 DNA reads TGCGCCAGCAGCCAAGCCCAGCGGAGCACCTACAATGAGCAGTTCTTC. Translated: CASSQAQRSTYNEQFF.

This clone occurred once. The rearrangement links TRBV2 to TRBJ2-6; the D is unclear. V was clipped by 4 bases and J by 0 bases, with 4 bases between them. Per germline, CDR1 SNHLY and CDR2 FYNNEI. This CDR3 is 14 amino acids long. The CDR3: CASSASSGANVLTF. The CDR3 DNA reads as TGTGCCAGCAGTGCTAGCTCTGGGGCCAACGTCCTGACTTTC.

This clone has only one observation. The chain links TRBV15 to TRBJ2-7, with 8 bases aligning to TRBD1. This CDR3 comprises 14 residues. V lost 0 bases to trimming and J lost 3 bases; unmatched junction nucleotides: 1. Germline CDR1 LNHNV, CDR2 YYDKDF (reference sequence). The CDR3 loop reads CATSRDRGLYEQYF. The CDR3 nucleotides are TGTGCCACCAGCAGAGACAGGGGGCTCTACGAGCAGTACTTC.